The 17 T cell receptor beta chains below come from one sample, sequenced in a study of shared clonotypes between healthy human individuals. Some clones are missing from TCRdb's copy, which holds only in-frame ones; the method was immunoSEQ multiplex PCR. Here the sample spans some 550,000 clones, approximately 97% being singletons. Sequenced: naive CD4+ T cells sorted from blood. Subset of the sample: CD45RA+ positively selected. The receptors originated from a woman aged 25 to 45 in good health.

The sample holds one count of this clone. J is TRBJ1-1 and V is TRBV5-6; 7 bases line up with TRBD1. The germline V gene has CDR1 SGHDT and CDR2 YYEEEE. J was trimmed by 7 bases and V by 6 bases; bases with no gene match: 15. There are 15 residues in the CDR3. The CDR3 DNA reads TGTGCCAGCATCCGTCTAGACAGGGAAGTTGGTGAAGCTTTCTTT. Translation gives CASIRLDREVGEAFF.

The chain couples TRBV5-6 to TRBJ1-4; TRBD1 matches 8 bases. The germline CDR1 and CDR2 sequences are SGHDT and YYEEEE. This CDR3 is built from 14 residues. Germline trimming cut 1 base from V and 6 bases from J; bases unmatched to any gene: 2. The CDR3, as DNA: TGTGCCAGCAGCTTGACAGGGGGGGATGAAAAACTGTTTTTT. This gives the protein CASSLTGGDEKLFF.

This chain links TRBV27 with TRBJ2-3; the match to TRBD2 covers 11 bases. The CDR3 covers 18 residues. Trimming removed 5 bases from V and 2 bases from J; junction bases left unmatched: 12. Germline V CDR1 and CDR2: MNHEY, SMNVEV (reference sequence). CDR3 nucleotides: TGTGCCAGCAGTGCTGACCCCGTACTAGCGGGAGTCACAGATACGCAGTATTTT. Its translation is CASSADPVLAGVTDTQYF.

The chain links TRBV28 to TRBJ1-2; 10 nucleotides line up with TRBD1. V was pared by 6 bases and J by 4 bases, with 5 bases of the junction left unmatched. Per germline, CDR1 MDHEN and CDR2 SYDVKM. The CDR3 runs 14 residues. CDR3 bases: TGTGCCAGCAGACCGGGACAGGGGATCTATGGCTACACCTTC. It is translated as CASRPGQGIYGYTF.

The chain uses TRBV7-2 and TRBJ2-7; 10 nucleotides match TRBD2. This CDR3 comprises 15 residues. From germline, CDR1 is SGHTA and CDR2 FQGNSA. V trimming: 6 bases; J trimming: 3 bases; junction bases outside the gene matches: 8. The CDR3, as DNA: TGTGCCAGCAGTTACGGACTAGCGGACCTCTACGAGCAGTACTTC. Translated: CASSYGLADLYEQYF. Combining the CDR3 with reference TRBV7-2 and TRBJ2-7 gives the whole variable domain GAGVSQSPSNKVTEKGKDVELRCDPISGHTALYWYRQSLGQGLEFLIYFQGNSAPDKSGLPSDRFSAERTGGSVSTLTIQRTQQEDSAVYLCASSYGLADLYEQYFGPGTRLTVT.

The J gene is TRBJ2-7, the V gene TRBV20-1; D unresolved. Germline CDR1 and CDR2: DFQATT and SNEGSKA (reference sequence). This CDR3 is built from 11 residues. V was clipped by 1 base and J by 3 bases, with 4 bases between them. The CDR3 nucleotides read TGCAGTGCTAGAGTTCTCTACGAGCAGTACTTC. Its protein is CSARVLYEQYF.

The CDR3 DNA reads as TGTGCCAGCTCCGCCGGGGGGCGCTACACCTTC. Amino acids: CASSAGGRYTF. V usage is TRBV28 and J usage is TRBJ1-2; weak D call: TRBD1 (6 bases). V was cut by 8 bases and J by 9 bases, with 13 bases left in between. The CDR3 consists of 11 residues. CDR1 is MDHEN, CDR2 SYDVKM, per germline.

As regards this clone: The sample carries other DNA sequences with the same CDR3. The chain is built from TRBV28 and TRBJ1-2; D is ambiguous. V lost 2 bases, J lost 2 bases, and 3 bases lay in between. The CDR3 has 12 amino acids. CDR1 and CDR2 from the germline V gene are MDHEN and SYDVKM. CDR3: CASSLRNYGYTF. The DNA of the CDR3 is TGTGCCAGCAGTTTACGGAACTATGGCTACACCTTC.

The chain links TRBV7-7 to TRBJ2-5; a possible D gene is TRBD1 (6 bases). From germline, CDR1 is SSHAT and CDR2 FNYEAQ (reference sequence). Trimming took off 2 bases at V and 2 bases at J, with 9 bases between the two ends. CDR3 length equals 14 residues. This chain's CDR3 is CASSLTGYQETQYF. The CDR3 coding sequence is TGTGCCAGCAGCTTAACAGGGTATCAAGAGACCCAGTACTTC.

V is TRBV7-8 and J is TRBJ1-2; 10 nucleotides align to TRBD1. The CDR3 totals 15 residues. Per the germline V gene, CDR1 is SGHVS and CDR2 is FQNEAQ. The V segment lost 5 bases and the J segment 5 bases; nucleotides outside the gene matches: 8. CDR3 nucleotides: TGTGCCAGCAGCCCCGGGACAGGGGATATTTATGGCTACACCTTC. Protein sequence: CASSPGTGDIYGYTF.

This chain uses TRBV6-1 with TRBJ2-2; 8 nucleotides align to TRBD1. V lost 4 bases, J lost 2 bases, and 3 bases stayed unmatched. The CDR3 length is 15 residues. Germline V CDR1 and CDR2: MNHNS, SASEGT. CDR3 protein: CASSAGTGNTGELFF. The CDR3 DNA is TGTGCCAGCAGTGCCGGGACAGGAAACACCGGGGAGCTGTTTTTT.

This chain links TRBV14 with TRBJ2-2; D is unclear. V was clipped by 6 bases and J by 0 bases, with 11 bases between them. Germline CDR1 and CDR2: SGHDN and FVKESK. The CDR3 spans 15 residues. The CDR3 here is CASRPGPSNTGELFF. The CDR3 nucleotides are TGTGCCAGCAGACCCGGGCCTTCGAACACCGGGGAGCTGTTTTTT.

The chain employs TRBV7-9 and TRBJ1-3; D remains ambiguous. The CDR3 runs 15 residues. V lost 4 bases, J lost 0 bases, and 10 bases lay in between. CDR1 is SEHNR and CDR2 is FQNEAQ in the germline V gene (reference sequence). The CDR3: CASSSLGLSGNTIYF. The CDR3 nucleotides read TGTGCCAGCAGCTCCTTGGGCCTCTCTGGAAACACCATATATTTT.

This chain connects TRBV5-8 to TRBJ2-2; 10 bases line up with TRBD1. The V gene's germline CDR1 is SGHTS and CDR2 YDEGEE. There are 15 residues in the CDR3. Trimming at V came to 6 bases and at J to 5 bases, leaving 7 bases not matched to a gene. The CDR3 protein is CASTRQGARTGELFF. The CDR3 bases are TGTGCCAGCACAAGACAGGGGGCGCGGACCGGGGAGCTGTTTTTT. The variable domain in full, completed from reference TRBV5-8 and TRBJ2-2, reads EAGVTQSPTHLIKTRGQQATLRCSPISGHTSVYWYQQALGLGLQFLLWYDEGEERNRGNFPPRFSGRQFPNYSSELNVNALELEDSALYLCASTRQGARTGELFFGEGSRLTVL.

J is TRBJ1-1 and V is TRBV11-3; 7 positions match TRBD1. Germline V gives CDR1 SGHNT, CDR2 YENEEA. The CDR3 is made up of 16 amino acids. The V gene end was trimmed by 5 bases and the J gene end by 1 base; junction bases not matched to a gene: 10. This chain's CDR3 is CASSPGGRSSNTEAFF. The CDR3 coding sequence is TGTGCCAGCAGCCCAGGGGGTCGATCCTCGAACACTGAAGCTTTCTTT.

The CDR3 DNA sequence: TGCAGCGTGGAGCCCGGGACAGGGAATTCACCCCTCCACTTT. This sequence encodes CSVEPGTGNSPLHF. The rearrangement links TRBV29-1 to TRBJ1-6; 9 bases are a match to TRBD1. V was clipped by 6 bases and J by 7 bases; unmatched bases: 7. This CDR3 has 14 amino acids. Germline CDR1 reads SQVTM; CDR2 reads ANQGSEA.

The chain is built from TRBV4-1 and TRBJ2-4; tentatively, D is TRBD1 (7 bases). Trimming took 1 base from V and 0 from J, leaving 16 bases between them. Germline values: CDR1 MGHRA, CDR2 YSYEKL. The CDR3 totals 18 residues. DNA of the CDR3: TGCGCCAGCAGCCAAGGGGACAGTAGCGGAGTAGCCAAAAACATTCAGTACTTC. Protein product: CASSQGDSSGVAKNIQYF.